A single sample gave rise to the 26 T cell receptor beta chains below, sequenced in a study of radiation and T cells in renal cell carcinoma. Time point defined: blood 2 weeks post-SBRT. Treatment meaning: 15 Gy SBRT to primary tumor, nephrectomy 4 weeks later. Only in-frame clones appear in the TCRdb table, and some are missing; sequencing was by immunoSEQ multiplex PCR. Among some 120,000 clones listed, 88% were seen once. This specimen consisted of blood, obtained from a patient whose treatment included radiotherapy and nephrectomy. These receptor sequences come from a woman in her seventies with renal cell carcinoma.

The chain links TRBV6-5 to TRBJ2-2; D not certain. Trimming took 0 bases from V and 6 from J, leaving 5 bases between them. The CDR3 extends over 13 amino acids. Germline CDR1 is MNHEY and CDR2 is SVGAGI. The CDR3: CASSYSPPGELFF. The CDR3 DNA reads as TGTGCCAGCAGTTACTCCCCTCCCGGGGAGCTGTTTTTT.

The chain employs TRBV2 and TRBJ1-6; no reliable D call. Trimming removed 5 bases at V and 7 bases at J, with 9 bases between. Germline assignment: CDR1 SNHLY and CDR2 FYNNEI. This CDR3 contains 13 residues. CDR3 sequence (DNA): TGTGCCAGCAGTCTGGACGGGAATTCACCCCTCCACTTT. Translating gives CASSLDGNSPLHF. The full variable domain, completed using reference TRBV2 and TRBJ1-6, is EPEVTQTPSHQVTQMGQEVILRCVPISNHLYFYWYRQILGQKVEFLVSFYNNEISEKSEIFDDQFSVERPDGSNFTLKIRSTKLEDSAMYFCASSLDGNSPLHFGNGTRLTVT.

The chain employs TRBV11-2 and TRBJ2-6; D is uncertain. The V end lost 5 bases, the J end lost 4 bases, and 3 bases lay between the germline ends. The CDR3 totals 12 residues. Germline V CDR1 and CDR2: SGHAT, FQNNGV. The CDR3 nucleotides read TGTGCCAGCAGCGGGGGGGCCAACGTCCTGACTTTC. It translates to CASSGGANVLTF.

The V and J genes are TRBV21-1 and TRBJ1-5; TRBD1 was called by the table and not checked on the DNA. TRBV21-1 is reported as a pseudogene. The length of the CDR3 is 15 residues. The CDR3 nucleotides read TGTGCCAGCAGCAAAAGGGGGTTAAGGGATCAGCCCCAGCATTTT. It yields the protein CASSKRGLRDQPQHF.

The rearrangement links TRBV4-1 to TRBJ1-2; D unclear. V was pared by 1 base and J by 4 bases, with 10 bases between. The V gene's germline CDR1 is MGHRA and CDR2 YSYEKL. This CDR3 region has 14 residues. The CDR3 protein is CASSQVARGYGYTF. The CDR3 DNA sequence: TGCGCCAGCAGCCAAGTTGCCCGTGGCTATGGCTACACCTTC.

This clone turned up a few times. The gene calls are TRBV5-6 and TRBJ2-5; 8 bases align to TRBD1. Germline trimming cut 0 bases from V and 4 bases from J; bases unmatched to any gene: 5. The CDR3 runs to 15 residues. CDR1 and CDR2 from the germline V gene are SGHDT and YYEEEE. CDR3: CASSLGQGAGETQYF. The CDR3 coding sequence is TGTGCCAGCAGCTTGGGGCAGGGGGCTGGAGAGACCCAGTACTTC.

V usage is TRBV30 and J usage is TRBJ1-4; D might be TRBD1 (5 bases). V lost 3 bases to trimming and J lost 8 bases, with 10 bases between them. Germline V gene data show CDR1 as GTSNPN and CDR2 as SVGIG (reference sequence). The CDR3 covers 12 residues. In DNA, the CDR3 is TGTGCCTGGAGCGCCTGGGGGGAAAAACTGTTTTTT. This translates into CAWSAWGEKLFF.

This sequence joins TRBV11-2 and TRBJ1-5; D unresolved. From germline, CDR1 is SGHAT and CDR2 FQNNGV. The CDR3 is 14 residues long. Trimming stripped 2 bases from V and 7 bases from J, with 12 bases between. The CDR3, as DNA: TGTGCCAGCAGCTTAACCGGGTTCGGGCAGCCCCAGCATTTT. It yields the protein CASSLTGFGQPQHF.

V is TRBV11-2 and J is TRBJ1-2; weak D call: TRBD1 (6 bases). This CDR3 region has 14 residues. Trimming removed 0 bases at V and 7 bases at J, with 12 bases between. The germline V gene has CDR1 SGHAT and CDR2 FQNNGV. CDR3 residues: CASSLEGRGSGYTF. CDR3 DNA sequence: TGTGCCAGCAGCTTAGAGGGCAGGGGATCTGGCTACACCTTC.

Only one count was recorded for this clone. V is TRBV7-9 and J is TRBJ2-7, with unresolved D. This CDR3 comprises 11 residues. V was pared by 3 bases and J by 5 bases, with 5 bases between. Looked up from germline, CDR1 is SEHNR and CDR2 is FQNEAQ (reference sequence). In nucleotides, the CDR3 is TGTGCCAGCAGCTTTTCCCACGAGCAGTACTTC. It specifies CASSFSHEQYF.

V is TRBV6-5 and J is TRBJ1-2; 9 bases map to TRBD1. V lost 6 bases to trimming and J lost 8 bases; unmatched junction nucleotides: 7. Germline CDR1 is MNHEY and CDR2 is SVGAGI. CDR3 length: 13 amino acids. CDR3: CASRLQGARGYTF. CDR3 sequence (DNA): TGTGCCAGCAGGTTACAGGGGGCTAGAGGCTACACCTTC.

The genes are TRBV11-1 and TRBJ1-2, with 8 bases identical to TRBD1. V lost 5 bases to trimming and J lost 6 bases; unmatched junction nucleotides: 8. This CDR3 is 14 amino acids long. CDR1 SGHAT and CDR2 FQDESV come from the germline V gene (reference sequence). CDR3: CASSRTGFGHGYTF. The CDR3 region has the DNA TGTGCCAGCAGCAGGACAGGGTTTGGTCATGGCTACACCTTC.

V and J are TRBV11-3 and TRBJ2-1; 10 bases are a match to TRBD2. The CDR3 is 16 amino acids. V was clipped by 3 bases and J by 2 bases; unmatched bases: 4. Germline loops: CDR1 SGHNT, CDR2 YENEEA. The CDR3 DNA follows: TGTGCCAGCAGCTTTTCCCTAGCGGGGGCCTACAATGAGCAGTTCTTC. Its translation: CASSFSLAGAYNEQFF.

Turning to this clone: Other DNA variants within this sample encode the same CDR3. The V call is TRBV10-3, the J call TRBJ1-2; D remains ambiguous. CDR1 ENHRY and CDR2 SYGVKD come from the germline V gene. The CDR3 loop spans 14 amino acids. Trimming shortened V by 0 bases and J by 1 base, and 6 bases separated the two germline ends. Here the CDR3 reads CAISESTVNYGYTF. The CDR3 DNA sequence: TGTGCCATCAGTGAGTCGACGGTTAACTATGGCTACACCTTC.

The V gene is TRBV19, the J gene TRBJ1-4, with D hard to call. The CDR3 totals 16 residues. The germline V gene encodes CDR1 LNHDA and CDR2 SQIVND (reference sequence). V was trimmed by 5 bases and J by 0 bases, leaving 13 bases between them. The CDR3 sequence: CASSPRTGATNEKLFF. CDR3 coding DNA: TGTGCCAGTAGTCCCCGGACGGGTGCAACTAATGAAAAACTGTTTTTT.

This clone was observed a handful of times. This chain uses TRBV30 with TRBJ1-2; the D is unclear. The CDR3 is 13 amino acids. V was trimmed by 4 bases and J by 4 bases, leaving 13 bases between them. Germline V gene data show CDR1 as GTSNPN and CDR2 as SVGIG (reference sequence). The CDR3 sequence: CAWIRGETYGYTF. CDR3 bases: TGTGCCTGGATACGGGGAGAGACCTATGGCTACACCTTC.

The rearrangement links TRBV12-5 to TRBJ2-5; possible D gene TRBD1, 6 bases. Germline CDR1 LGHNT, CDR2 FRNRAP. This CDR3 contains 14 residues. Trimming removed 1 base at V and 3 bases at J, with 9 bases between. As DNA, the CDR3 is TGTGCTAGTGGTTTGGGAAACAGGGAAGAGACCCAGTACTTC. It translates to CASGLGNREETQYF.

The chain joins TRBV13 to TRBJ2-7; D is undetermined. CDR1 is PRHDT and CDR2 is FYEKMQ in the germline V gene (reference sequence). This CDR3 spans 14 amino acids. V was shortened by 5 bases and J by 3 bases, with 14 bases between the two germline ends. The CDR3 reads CASSPQRAGYEQYF. The CDR3 DNA follows: TGTGCCAGCAGCCCCCAACGGGCCGGCTACGAGCAGTACTTC.

The CDR3 DNA reads as TGTGCCAGCAGTGGGACAGTTCGGTCACCCCTCCACTTT. Translated, it gives CASSGTVRSPLHF. This chain connects TRBV28 to TRBJ1-6; 7 bases are a match to TRBD1. The CDR3 contains 13 residues. CDR1 MDHEN and CDR2 SYDVKM come from the germline V gene. V lost 5 bases to trimming and J lost 10 bases; unmatched junction nucleotides: 5.

The J gene is TRBJ2-2, the V gene TRBV4-1; D may correspond to TRBD1 or TRBD2 (7 bases each). The germline V and J ends were trimmed by 1 base and 4 bases, with 19 bases remaining between them. The CDR3 has 18 amino acids. CDR1 and CDR2 (germline): MGHRA, YSYEKL. CDR3 protein: CASSQVGRGGLGTGELFF. CDR3 DNA: TGCGCCAGCAGCCAAGTGGGCAGGGGGGGTTTGGGCACCGGGGAGCTGTTTTTT.

This rearrangement joins TRBV4-3 to TRBJ2-1; D is undetermined. CDR1 and CDR2 from the germline V gene are LGHNA and YSLEER. Trimming cost V 1 base and J 5 bases, with 9 bases left between them. The CDR3 loop spans 14 amino acids. Here the CDR3 DNA reads TGCGCCAGCAGCCAAGTTGTAGGTGACAATGAGCAGTTCTTC. Its protein product is CASSQVVGDNEQFF.

This chain uses TRBV7-2 with TRBJ2-3; D call uncertain. There are 14 residues in the CDR3. Germline loops: CDR1 SGHTA, CDR2 FQGNSA. V lost 1 base and J lost 1, with 6 bases in between. CDR3 DNA sequence: TGTGCCAGCAGCTTAGTTTCGGGCACAGATACGCAGTATTTT. Its protein is CASSLVSGTDTQYF.

This clone was observed once. The V and J genes are TRBV4-1 and TRBJ1-3; D is undetermined. V was shortened by 1 base and J by 1 base, with 14 bases between the two germline ends. The germline CDR1 and CDR2 sequences are MGHRA and YSYEKL. The CDR3 is 17 residues long. The CDR3 DNA is TGCGCCAGCAGCCAAGGCCCCTCCCGCAGTTCTGGAAACACCATATATTTT. Translated: CASSQGPSRSSGNTIYF.

The chain links TRBV5-4 to TRBJ1-1; TRBD1 aligns across 7 bases. The CDR3 length is 14 residues. Looked up from germline, CDR1 is SGHNT and CDR2 is YYREEE (reference sequence). The V and J ends lost 4 bases and 2 bases, in that order; junction bases with no gene match: 5. The DNA for the CDR3 is TGTGCCAGCAGCCTACAGGGGCCCAACACTGAAGCTTTCTTT. Translating it yields CASSLQGPNTEAFF.

V is TRBV18 and J is TRBJ2-7, with 9 bases that match TRBD1. The V gene's germline CDR1 is KGHSH and CDR2 LQKENI. There are 12 residues in the CDR3. V shed 3 bases, J shed 9 bases, and the junction held 3 bases outside the gene matches. CDR3 sequence reads: CASSPGQGGQYF. The DNA of the CDR3 is TGTGCCAGCTCACCGGGACAGGGCGGGCAGTACTTC. The entire variable domain, with the rest obtained from reference TRBV18 and TRBJ2-7, is as follows: NAGVMQNPRHLVRRRGQEARLRCSPMKGHSHVYWYRQLPEEGLKFMVYLQKENIIDESGMPKERFSAEFPKEGPSILRIQQVVRGDSAAYFCASSPGQGGQYFGPGTRLTVT.

V gene TRBV5-8 combines with J gene TRBJ1-2; 9 positions agree with TRBD1. The germline V gene has CDR1 SGHTS and CDR2 YDEGEE. This CDR3 has 15 amino acids. The V segment lost 3 bases and the J segment 4 bases; nucleotides outside the gene matches: 7. Here the CDR3 reads CASSWGDRVLYGYTF. As DNA, the CDR3 is TGTGCCAGCAGCTGGGGGGACAGGGTTCTCTATGGCTACACCTTC.